This T cell receptor beta chain was sequenced during a study of OX40 agonist ivuxolimab in advanced cancers. The CDR3 loop spans 16 amino acids. Germline loops: CDR1 SGHAT, CDR2 FQNNGV. Trimming removed 6 bases from V and 2 bases from J; junction bases left unmatched: 6. Libraries were prepared by immunoSEQ multiplex PCR; TCRdb keeps only in-frame clonotypes and omits some of them. The sample shows 50,000 or so clones, around 73% of them seen only once. The receptor's source is an adult with an advanced solid tumor such as melanoma, head and neck, liver or kidney cancer. The V gene is TRBV11-2, the J gene TRBJ2-2; the match to TRBD2 covers 10 bases. The sequencing here drew on CD4+ or CD8+ T cells sorted from blood, taken in a trial of the OX40 agonist ivuxolimab. CDR3: CASSSLAGVNTGELFF. The CDR3 nucleotides read TGTGCCAGCAGTTCCCTAGCGGGAGTCAACACCGGGGAGCTGTTTTTT.